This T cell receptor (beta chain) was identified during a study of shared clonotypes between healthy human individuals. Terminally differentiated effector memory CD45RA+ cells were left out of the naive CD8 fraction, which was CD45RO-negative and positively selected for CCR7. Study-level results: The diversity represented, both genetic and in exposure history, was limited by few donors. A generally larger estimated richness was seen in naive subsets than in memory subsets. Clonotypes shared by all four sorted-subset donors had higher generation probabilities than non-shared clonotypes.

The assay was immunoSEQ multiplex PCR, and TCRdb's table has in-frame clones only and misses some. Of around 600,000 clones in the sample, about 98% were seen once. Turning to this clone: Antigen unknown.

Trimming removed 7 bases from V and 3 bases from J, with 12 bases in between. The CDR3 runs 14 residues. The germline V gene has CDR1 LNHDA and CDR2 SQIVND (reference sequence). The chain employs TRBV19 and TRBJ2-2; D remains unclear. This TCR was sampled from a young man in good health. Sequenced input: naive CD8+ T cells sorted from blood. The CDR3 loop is CASTGLRDTGELFF. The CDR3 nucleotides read TGTGCCAGTACGGGTTTACGGGACACCGGGGAGCTGTTTTTT.